A single sample gave rise to the 26 T cell receptor beta chains below, sequenced in a study of blood T cell repertoires in COVID-19. Assay: immunoSEQ multiplex PCR; the TCRdb copy retains only in-frame clones and omits some. The repertoire holds approximately 300,000 clones, with 88% as singletons. Sequenced input: peripheral blood. The receptors stem from a woman aged 30 to 39 with COVID-19, enrolled during active disease.

The genes are TRBV24-1 and TRBJ2-3, with 11 bases that match TRBD2. Per germline, CDR1 KGHDR and CDR2 SFDVKD. V was pared by 4 bases and J by 6 bases, with 8 bases of the junction left unmatched. The CDR3 has 16 amino acids. CDR3 DNA: TGTGCCACCAGTGACCCGGGACTAGCGGCACAGGATACGCAGTATTTT. It translates to CATSDPGLAAQDTQYF.

The rearrangement links TRBV6-1 to TRBJ1-1; the D is unclear. The CDR3 totals 13 residues. The germline CDR1 and CDR2 sequences are MNHNS and SASEGT. The germline V and J ends were trimmed by 3 bases and 4 bases, with 9 bases remaining between them. The CDR3 sequence is CASSEDFSTEAFF. CDR3 nucleotides: TGTGCCAGCAGTGAGGACTTTAGCACTGAAGCTTTCTTT.

The chain carries TRBV5-1 and TRBJ2-1; D not resolved. This CDR3 contains 13 residues. CDR1 is SGHRS and CDR2 is YFSETQ in the germline V gene. V was shortened by 4 bases and J by 9 bases, with 14 bases between the two germline ends. CDR3 DNA: TGCGCCAGCAGCGAACTTAATACTGGTGAGCAGTTCTTC. This encodes CASSELNTGEQFF.

The chain recombines TRBV25-1 with TRBJ2-1; D not resolved. This CDR3 comprises 13 residues. Germline V gene sequence: CDR1 MGHDK, CDR2 SYGVNS. Deletions cut 2 bases from V and 5 bases from J, with 7 bases between. CDR3 sequence (DNA): TGTGCCAGCAGTGAAAAGGCGGACAATGAGCAGTTCTTC. It specifies CASSEKADNEQFF.

V usage is TRBV19 and J usage is TRBJ2-7; 8 positions match TRBD1. Germline V CDR1 and CDR2: LNHDA, SQIVND (reference sequence). The CDR3 consists of 15 residues. Trimming took 9 bases from V and 2 from J; bases not matched to a gene: 12. CDR3 protein: CASTWSSTGAYEQYF. CDR3 in DNA: TGTGCCAGCACTTGGTCCTCGACAGGGGCCTACGAGCAGTACTTC.

The chain has TRBV3-1 (or the pseudogene TRBV3-2) and TRBJ2-7; 10 positions match TRBD2. The ends lost 4 bases at V and 7 bases at J; junction bases unmatched: 13. In germline, CDR1 is LGHDT, CDR2 YNNKEL (reference sequence). The CDR3 spans 16 residues. This chain's CDR3 is CASSPPLAGDPWEQYF. The DNA of the CDR3 is TGTGCCAGCAGCCCCCCCCTAGCGGGAGACCCCTGGGAGCAGTACTTC.

V and J are TRBV5-6 and TRBJ2-7, with D maybe TRBD2 (6 bases). The V and J ends lost 4 bases and 4 bases respectively, with 15 bases between them. The V gene's germline CDR1 is SGHDT and CDR2 YYEEEE. The CDR3 has 14 residues. The CDR3 is CASSASSGGYEQYF. In DNA, the CDR3 is TGTGCCAGCAGCGCCTCCAGCGGAGGGTACGAGCAGTACTTC.

The chain has TRBV4-1 and TRBJ1-1; D gene unclear. This CDR3 has 15 amino acids. V lost 4 bases, J lost 3 bases, and 15 bases lay in between. The V gene's germline CDR1 is MGHRA and CDR2 YSYEKL. This CDR3 is CASSLGSSRDTEAFF. The DNA of the CDR3 is TGCGCCAGCAGCCTCGGATCATCGAGGGACACTGAAGCTTTCTTT.

The chain uses TRBV19 and TRBJ2-1, with 9 bases fitting TRBD2. This CDR3 region has 16 residues. Germline CDR1 is LNHDA and CDR2 is SQIVND (reference sequence). Trimming cost V 5 bases and J 5 bases; bases outside gene matches: 10. CDR3 loop: CASSVLGLATNNEQFF. The CDR3, as DNA: TGTGCCAGTAGTGTGCTGGGACTAGCAACGAACAATGAGCAGTTCTTC.

The J gene is TRBJ2-3, the V gene TRBV10-3, with 10 bases identical to TRBD2. Trimming removed 10 bases from V and 0 bases from J; junction bases left unmatched: 16. Germline assignment: CDR1 ENHRY and CDR2 SYGVKD. CDR3 size: 18 residues. CDR3 DNA sequence: TGTGCCAACCAGGGGGAAGCGGGAGGGGCGAATAGCACAGATACGCAGTATTTT. Translating gives CANQGEAGGANSTDTQYF.

This rearrangement joins TRBV28 to TRBJ2-1; 13 bases are shared with TRBD2. The V gene end was trimmed by 5 bases and the J gene end by 10 bases; junction bases not matched to a gene: 17. The CDR3 runs 18 residues. Per germline, CDR1 MDHEN and CDR2 SYDVKM. The CDR3 sequence: CASSLGGSGLAGVGEQFF. The CDR3 DNA is TGTGCCAGCAGTCTAGGGGGATCCGGACTAGCGGGAGTGGGGGAGCAGTTCTTC. Filled out from reference TRBV28 and TRBJ2-1, the complete variable domain reads DVKVTQSSRYLVKRTGEKVFLECVQDMDHENMFWYRQDPGLGLRLIYFSYDVKMKEKGDIPEGYSVSREKKERFSLILESASTNQTSMYLCASSLGGSGLAGVGEQFFGPGTRLTVL.

The chain is built from TRBV2 and TRBJ2-4; 9 bases line up with TRBD1. Germline-derived CDR1 and CDR2 are SNHLY and FYNNEI. This CDR3 region has 12 residues. V was clipped by 7 bases and J by 8 bases; unmatched bases: 3. The CDR3 DNA reads TGTGCCAGCACCAGGACAGGGGACATTCAGTACTTC. It yields the protein CASTRTGDIQYF.

The sample holds one count of this clone. V usage is TRBV18 and J usage is TRBJ2-2; 8 positions agree with TRBD1. This CDR3 comprises 16 residues. V was clipped by 4 bases and J by 6 bases; unmatched bases: 10. CDR1 is KGHSH, CDR2 LQKENI, per germline. For the CDR3, the DNA is TGTGCCAGCTCACTTGACAGGGGTTCTAATTCCGGGGAGCTGTTTTTT. Protein product: CASSLDRGSNSGELFF. The variable domain in full, with the rest retrieved from reference TRBV18 and TRBJ2-2, is NAGVMQNPRHLVRRRGQEARLRCSPMKGHSHVYWYRQLPEEGLKFMVYLQKENIIDESGMPKERFSAEFPKEGPSILRIQQVVRGDSAAYFCASSLDRGSNSGELFFGEGSRLTVL.

CDR3 amino acids: CASSLEGIAGEGETQYF. In DNA form, the CDR3 reads TGTGCCAGCAGCTTAGAAGGGATAGCGGGAGAGGGAGAGACCCAGTACTTC. The chain recombines TRBV7-3 with TRBJ2-5; 9 bases match TRBD2. CDR3 size: 17 residues. Germline V lookup: CDR1 SGHTA, CDR2 FQGTGA. Trimming at V came to 2 bases and at J to 4 bases, leaving 11 bases not matched to a gene.

The chain joins TRBV3-1 (or the pseudogene TRBV3-2) to TRBJ2-1; 7 positions agree with TRBD2. Germline V gene sequence: CDR1 LGHDT, CDR2 YNNKEL (reference sequence). The J segment lost 8 bases and the V segment lost 1 base, leaving 5 bases of the junction unmatched. This CDR3 contains 14 residues. The CDR3 sequence: CASSQVGRDDEQFF. CDR3 nucleotides: TGTGCCAGCAGCCAAGTTGGGAGGGACGATGAGCAGTTCTTC.

The CDR3 sequence is CASSQHSARDTYEQYF. The CDR3 bases are TGTGCCAGCAGCCAACATAGCGCTAGAGACACCTACGAGCAGTACTTC. The chain joins TRBV4-2 to TRBJ2-7, with D perhaps matching TRBD2 (5 bases). The CDR3 length is 16 residues. The V and J ends lost 2 bases and 2 bases respectively, with 16 bases between them. Germline assignment: CDR1 LGHNA and CDR2 YNFKEQ.

The chain carries TRBV7-6 and TRBJ2-7, with 9 bases matching TRBD1. From germline, CDR1 is SGHVS and CDR2 FNYEAQ. V gave up 4 bases and J gave up 0 bases; unmatched junction bases: 4. The CDR3 has 15 amino acids. In DNA, the CDR3 is TGTGCCAGCAGCTCACAGGGGGCGCCCTCCTACGAGCAGTACTTC. Translation gives CASSSQGAPSYEQYF.

The chain carries TRBV25-1 and TRBJ1-3, with D maybe TRBD1 (5 bases). CDR1 is MGHDK and CDR2 is SYGVNS in the germline V gene. The length of the CDR3 is 15 residues. V lost 7 bases and J lost 1, with 14 bases in between. The CDR3 bases are TGTGCCAGCACAACCTGGGGGGGATCTGGAAACACCATATATTTT. Amino acid sequence: CASTTWGGSGNTIYF.

This clone has just one count. This chain joins TRBV30 and TRBJ1-4; D possibly corresponds to TRBD1 (5 bases). The germline V gene encodes CDR1 GTSNPN and CDR2 SVGIG (reference sequence). The CDR3 contains 13 residues. Deletions cut 3 bases from V and 14 bases from J, with 19 bases between. The CDR3 here is CAWSGGDVNTLFF. The CDR3 DNA follows: TGTGCCTGGAGCGGGGGGGACGTGAATACTCTGTTTTTT.

The rearrangement joins TRBV4-3 to TRBJ2-6, with D maybe TRBD2 (6 bases). V was cut by 1 base and J by 0 bases, with 10 bases left in between. This CDR3 spans 17 amino acids. Germline V gives CDR1 LGHNA, CDR2 YSLEER. CDR3 sequence: CASSQASEHSGANVLTF. In DNA form, the CDR3 reads TGCGCCAGCAGCCAAGCTAGCGAACACTCTGGGGCCAACGTCCTGACTTTC.

The V and J genes are TRBV30 and TRBJ2-5, with a possible D match to TRBD2 (5 bases). CDR1 and CDR2 from the germline V gene are GTSNPN and SVGIG (reference sequence). This CDR3 spans 12 amino acids. V lost 3 bases and J lost 10, with 15 bases in between. In DNA, the CDR3 is TGTGCCTGGAGCACGTCCGGGGTTGTCCAGTACTTC. Residues: CAWSTSGVVQYF.

This clone was detected a few times. This chain joins TRBV3-1 (or the pseudogene TRBV3-2) and TRBJ2-7; D may be TRBD2 (6 bases). The germline gives CDR1 LGHDT, CDR2 YNNKEL (reference sequence). Trimming cost V 0 bases and J 2 bases, with 11 bases left between them. The CDR3 spans 15 residues. The CDR3 DNA reads as TGTGCCAGCAGCCAAGAGGGGGGTAGTCCCTACGAGCAGTACTTC. This encodes CASSQEGGSPYEQYF.

V gene TRBV7-9 combines with J gene TRBJ1-2; D call uncertain. V was shortened by 3 bases and J by 8 bases, with 13 bases between the two germline ends. Germline CDR1 is SEHNR and CDR2 is FQNEAQ (reference sequence). This CDR3 is built from 13 residues. CDR3 in DNA: TGTGCCAGCAGCTTCGGCCCCGAGGGAGGCTACACCTTC. Translated, it gives CASSFGPEGGYTF. Full variable domain (remainder filled in from reference TRBV7-9 and TRBJ1-2): DTGVSQNPRHKITKRGQNVTFRCDPISEHNRLYWYRQTLGQGPEFLTYFQNEAQLEKSRLLSDRFSAERPKGSFSTLEIQRTEQGDSAMYLCASSFGPEGGYTFGSGTRLTVV.

This clone came up a few times. V usage is TRBV27 and J usage is TRBJ1-2; 12 nucleotides align to TRBD1. This CDR3 comprises 17 residues. The germline V gene has CDR1 MNHEY and CDR2 SMNVEV (reference sequence). With 6 bases clipped from V and 4 bases from J, the junction kept 12 bases outside the gene matches. CDR3 region: CASSLTRDRGRIYGYTF. CDR3 nucleotide sequence: TGTGCCAGCAGCCTGACCCGGGACAGGGGGCGAATCTATGGCTACACCTTC.

In this sample, this clone turned up once. V gene TRBV12-3 or TRBV12-4 combines with J gene TRBJ1-2; D uncertain. V lost 2 bases and J lost 5, with 9 bases in between. The CDR3 covers 13 residues. CDR3 sequence: CASSLSLGYGYTF. The CDR3 DNA reads as TGTGCCAGCAGTTTAAGCCTAGGATATGGCTACACCTTC.

The V gene is TRBV2, the J gene TRBJ2-3, with 7 bases fitting TRBD2. Germline V gene data show CDR1 as SNHLY and CDR2 as FYNNEI. There are 16 residues in the CDR3. V lost 1 base, J lost 0 bases, and 4 bases stayed unmatched. The chain's CDR3 is CASSEDAGASTDTQYF. The CDR3 nucleotides read TGTGCCAGCAGTGAAGACGCGGGAGCGAGCACAGATACGCAGTATTTT.